The 9 T cell receptor beta chains given below trace back to one sample, sequenced in a study of T-cell memory formation after mild COVID-19 (dated by TCRdb to the early 2020s). Libraries came from 5' RACE. Sequencing was performed on an Illumina NovaSeq 6000. TCRdb trimmed the raw reads at Q25, called clones with MiXCR and kept productive beta chains. Under each unique CDR3 protein, matching rows form one entry showing the most common genes and DNA. The sample records 120,000 to 150,000 distinct CDR3 sequences, under 25% of which are singletons. The leading ten clones occupy around 2.4% of the sample. The material sequenced was PBMCs or a T cell subset sorted from them (not recorded which). The receptor source for this set is an adult woman who had mild COVID-19 (a few samples of this study predate the infection). The sample titles of this study are shuffled in the database, so cell type and time point are left out; the donor was told from shared clones.

CDR3 DNA: TGTGCCAGCAGTCGACAGGGGTACGCCGGGGAGCTGTTTTTT. Translating gives CASSRQGYAGELFF. This chain links TRBV2 with TRBJ2-2; 8 bases align to TRBD1. Germline values: CDR1 SNHLY, CDR2 FYNNEI. The trim removed 5 bases at V and 6 bases at J, leaving 5 bases unmatched. The CDR3 totals 14 residues.

The chain recombines TRBV4-2 with TRBJ2-3, with D hard to call. The germline V gene encodes CDR1 LGHNA and CDR2 YNFKEQ. Between the trimmed V and J ends, which lost 0 bases and 6 bases, there was a span of 10 bases. This CDR3 has 14 amino acids. The CDR3 loop reads CASSQELIGDTQYF. CDR3 DNA sequence: TGTGCCAGCAGCCAAGAATTAATAGGGGATACGCAGTATTTT.

This rearrangement joins TRBV11-2 to TRBJ2-3; D not certain. The CDR3 spans 16 residues. Trimming stripped 0 bases from V and 0 bases from J, with 10 bases between. Germline V gene lookup returns CDR1 SGHAT and CDR2 FQNNGV. CDR3 coding DNA: TGTGCCAGCAGCTTAGAGACTTCTACTAGCACAGATACGCAGTATTTT. It is translated as CASSLETSTSTDTQYF.

This clonotype was detected ten times or more. J is TRBJ2-5 and V is TRBV5-6; TRBD2 might be the D (5 bases). The V end lost 2 bases, the J end lost 1 base, and 12 bases lay between the germline ends. This CDR3 region has 15 residues. Germline loops: CDR1 SGHDT, CDR2 YYEEEE. The CDR3 spells CASSFRTVSQETQYF. The CDR3 nucleotides are TGTGCCAGCAGCTTTAGGACTGTTTCCCAAGAGACCCAGTACTTC.

This clonotype was observed a handful of times. The CDR3 loop reads CASSQVGGADEQYF. In DNA form, the CDR3 reads TGTGCCAGCAGCCAAGTCGGGGGGGCCGACGAGCAGTACTTC. The chain links TRBV3-1 to TRBJ2-7; 8 nucleotides line up with TRBD2. This CDR3 is 14 amino acids long. The germline gives CDR1 LGHDT, CDR2 YNNKEL (reference sequence). Trimming cost V 1 base and J 5 bases; bases outside gene matches: 4.

This clonotype was seen more than once but under ten times. This chain connects TRBV20-1 to TRBJ2-6, with TRBD1 matching 9 bases. The germline gives CDR1 DFQATT, CDR2 SNEGSKA (reference sequence). The CDR3 has 16 amino acids. Unmatched junction bases numbered 5, after V lost 3 bases and J lost 2 bases. CDR3 sequence: CSARAWTGAGANVLTF. The CDR3 DNA sequence: TGCAGTGCTAGGGCCTGGACAGGGGCTGGGGCCAACGTCCTGACTTTC.

This clonotype has more than one count but fewer than ten. V usage is TRBV27 and J usage is TRBJ2-5; possible D gene TRBD1, 7 bases. Germline loops: CDR1 MNHEY, CDR2 SMNVEV (reference sequence). This CDR3 is built from 17 residues. The V end lost 3 bases, the J end lost 5 bases, and 22 bases lay between the germline ends. As DNA, the CDR3 is TGTGCCAGCAGTTTCAATTTCGGCAGGGGGGCTCGGGAGACCCAGTACTTC. It yields the protein CASSFNFGRGARETQYF.

CDR3 nucleotide sequence: TGTGCCAGCAGCTTAAGTATAGGCGGTCAGCCCCAGCATTTT. This gives the protein CASSLSIGGQPQHF. The V and J genes are TRBV7-2 and TRBJ1-5; D gene unclear. The V and J ends lost 2 bases and 6 bases respectively, with 11 bases between them. The germline V gene encodes CDR1 SGHTA and CDR2 FQGNSA. This CDR3 comprises 14 residues.

In this sample, this clonotype turned up many times. V is TRBV7-9 and J is TRBJ2-7, with D maybe TRBD2 (6 bases). Germline loops: CDR1 SEHNR, CDR2 FQNEAQ (reference sequence). This CDR3 has 15 amino acids. With 1 base removed from V and 3 bases from J, the gap between germline ends came to 13 bases. The CDR3 DNA follows: TGTGCCAGCAGCTTAGAGGGTAGCGGATACTACGAGCAGTACTTC. Protein sequence: CASSLEGSGYYEQYF.